This T cell receptor (beta chain) is from a study of blood T cells in healthy people across ages. Regarding the study as a whole: Lack of knowledge of donor CMV status possibly confounded expanded clonotype changes. Across the age range, TCR beta diversity per million T cells fell in a roughly linear way.

CDR1 is LGHNA and CDR2 is YNFKEQ in the germline V gene. This CDR3 has 14 residues. With 0 bases removed from V and 13 bases from J, the gap between germline ends came to 18 bases. The use of a sample-barcoded 5' primer and a J-beta primer mix characterized a second PCR of about 7 to 12 cycles. A template-switch adaptor containing 12 random nucleotides labeled each cDNA molecule. TCRdb re-derived calls from the 5' RACE reads in MiXCR, one entry per CDR3 protein. This sample has hundreds of thousands of distinct CDR3 sequences; 47% occur once, and the top ten carry around 24%. As for this clonotype: Its antigen is undetermined.

This TCR was recovered from a man aged 80 or over in good health. Sequencing used blood. The J gene is TRBJ2-5, the V gene TRBV4-2; the D gene is possibly TRBD2 (7 bases). The CDR3 here is CASSQDGRGRASYF. The DNA of the CDR3 is TGTGCCAGCAGCCAAGATGGGAGGGGGAGGGCCTCGTACTTC.